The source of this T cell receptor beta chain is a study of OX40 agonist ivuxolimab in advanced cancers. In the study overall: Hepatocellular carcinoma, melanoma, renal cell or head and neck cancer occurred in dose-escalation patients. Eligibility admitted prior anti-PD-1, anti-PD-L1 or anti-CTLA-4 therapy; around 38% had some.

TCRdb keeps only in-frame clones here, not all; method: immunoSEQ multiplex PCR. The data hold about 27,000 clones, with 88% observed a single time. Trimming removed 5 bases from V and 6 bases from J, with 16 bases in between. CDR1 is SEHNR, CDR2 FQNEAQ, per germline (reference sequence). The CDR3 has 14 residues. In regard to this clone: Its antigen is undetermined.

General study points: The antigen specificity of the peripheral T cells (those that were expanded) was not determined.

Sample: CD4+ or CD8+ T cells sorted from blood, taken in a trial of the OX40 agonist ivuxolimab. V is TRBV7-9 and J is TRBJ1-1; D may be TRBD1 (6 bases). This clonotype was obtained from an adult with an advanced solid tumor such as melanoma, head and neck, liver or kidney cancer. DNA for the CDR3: TGTGCCAGCAGCGCATGGACAGAAAGGCCTGAAGCTTTCTTT. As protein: CASSAWTERPEAFF.